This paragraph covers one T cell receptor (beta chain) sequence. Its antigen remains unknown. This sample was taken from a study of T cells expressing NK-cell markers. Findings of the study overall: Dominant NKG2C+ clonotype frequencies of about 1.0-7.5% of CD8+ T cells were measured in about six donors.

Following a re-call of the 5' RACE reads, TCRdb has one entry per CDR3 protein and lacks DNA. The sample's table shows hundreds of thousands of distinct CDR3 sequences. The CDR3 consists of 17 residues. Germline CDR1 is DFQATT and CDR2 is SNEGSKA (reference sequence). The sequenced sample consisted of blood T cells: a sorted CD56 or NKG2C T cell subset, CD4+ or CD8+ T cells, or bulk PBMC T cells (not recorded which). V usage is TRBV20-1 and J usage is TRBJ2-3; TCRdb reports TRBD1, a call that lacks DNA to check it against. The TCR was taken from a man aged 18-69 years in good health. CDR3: CSARTRDRGRGTDTQYF.